The clone carrying this T cell receptor beta chain was recorded many times. This sample's time point: pre-sensitization, week 0. Treatment given: therapeutic diphenylcyclopropenone sensitization with weekly scalp DPC. It was the library that attached unique molecular identifiers to individual cDNA molecules. TCRdb fed the RACE reads into MiXCR, producing one record per CDR3 protein. The table lists 80,000 to 100,000 distinct CDR3 sequences, roughly 9.1% of them singletons. This entry belongs to a study of human T cells and chemical hapten exposure. For the study at large: Weekly diphenylcyclopropenone doses were given to patients' scalps across the roughly 25-week study.

CDR3 size: 17 residues. From germline, CDR1 is MNHEY and CDR2 SVGAGI. Trimming cost V 6 bases and J 4 bases; bases outside gene matches: 15. The chain links TRBV6-5 to TRBJ2-7, with TRBD1 matching 10 bases. The receptor's source is a woman between 40 and 50 years old with alopecia areata. Some clones in this sample may be carry-over from other donors' samples. Material: whole blood, obtained in connection with sensitization to the hapten diphenylcyclopropenone (DPC). The DNA of the CDR3 is TGTGCCAGCAGGACCGGGACAGGGGTACCTCGCCATTACGAGCAGTACTTC. Encoded protein: CASRTGTGVPRHYEQYF.